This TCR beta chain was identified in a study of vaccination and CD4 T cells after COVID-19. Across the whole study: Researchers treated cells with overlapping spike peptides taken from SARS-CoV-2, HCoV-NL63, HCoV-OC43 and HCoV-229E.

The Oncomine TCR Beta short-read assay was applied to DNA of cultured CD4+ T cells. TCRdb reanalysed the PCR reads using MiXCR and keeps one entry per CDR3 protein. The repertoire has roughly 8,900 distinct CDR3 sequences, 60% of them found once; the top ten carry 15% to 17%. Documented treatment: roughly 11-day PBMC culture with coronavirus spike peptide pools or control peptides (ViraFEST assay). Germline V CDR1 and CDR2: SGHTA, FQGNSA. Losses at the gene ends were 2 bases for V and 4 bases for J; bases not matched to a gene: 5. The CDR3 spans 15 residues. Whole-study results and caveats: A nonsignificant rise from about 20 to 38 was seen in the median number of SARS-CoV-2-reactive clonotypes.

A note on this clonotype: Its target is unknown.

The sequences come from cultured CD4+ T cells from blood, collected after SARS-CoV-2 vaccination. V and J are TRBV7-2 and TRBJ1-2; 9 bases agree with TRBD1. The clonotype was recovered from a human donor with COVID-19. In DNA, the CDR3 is TGTGCCAGCAGCTTACCGACAGGGGGAGGCTATGGCTACACCTTC. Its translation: CASSLPTGGGYGYTF.